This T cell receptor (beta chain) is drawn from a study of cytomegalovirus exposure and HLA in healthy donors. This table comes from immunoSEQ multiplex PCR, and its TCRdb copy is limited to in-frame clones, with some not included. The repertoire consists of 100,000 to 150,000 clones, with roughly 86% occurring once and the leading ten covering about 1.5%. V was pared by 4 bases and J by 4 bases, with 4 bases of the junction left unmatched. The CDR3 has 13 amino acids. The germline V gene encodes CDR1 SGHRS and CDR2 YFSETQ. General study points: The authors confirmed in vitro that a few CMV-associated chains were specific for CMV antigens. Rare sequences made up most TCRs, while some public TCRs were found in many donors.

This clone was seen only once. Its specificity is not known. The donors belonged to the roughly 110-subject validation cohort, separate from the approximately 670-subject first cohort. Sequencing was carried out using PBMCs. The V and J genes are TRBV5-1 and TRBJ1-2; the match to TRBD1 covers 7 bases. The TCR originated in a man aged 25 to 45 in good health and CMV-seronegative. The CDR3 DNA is TGCGCCAGCAGCCCGGGACAGTCCTATGGCTACACCTTC. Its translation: CASSPGQSYGYTF.